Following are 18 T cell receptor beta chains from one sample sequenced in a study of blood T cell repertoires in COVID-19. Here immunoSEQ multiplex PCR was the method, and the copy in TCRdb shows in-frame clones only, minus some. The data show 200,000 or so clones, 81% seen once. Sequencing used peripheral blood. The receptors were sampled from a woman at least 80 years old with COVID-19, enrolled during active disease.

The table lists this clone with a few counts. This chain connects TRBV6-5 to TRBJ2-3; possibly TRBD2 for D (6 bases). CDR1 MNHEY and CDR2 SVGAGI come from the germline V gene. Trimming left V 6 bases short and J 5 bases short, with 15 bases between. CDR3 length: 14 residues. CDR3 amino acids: CASRALGREDTQYF. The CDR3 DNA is TGTGCCAGCAGGGCCCTAGGGCGGGAAGATACGCAGTATTTT.

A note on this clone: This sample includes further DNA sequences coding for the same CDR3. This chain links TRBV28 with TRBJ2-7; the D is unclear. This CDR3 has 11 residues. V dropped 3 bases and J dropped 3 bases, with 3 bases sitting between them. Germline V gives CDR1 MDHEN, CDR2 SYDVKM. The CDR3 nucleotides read TGTGCCAGCAGTTTTAGCTACGAGCAGTACTTC. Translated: CASSFSYEQYF.

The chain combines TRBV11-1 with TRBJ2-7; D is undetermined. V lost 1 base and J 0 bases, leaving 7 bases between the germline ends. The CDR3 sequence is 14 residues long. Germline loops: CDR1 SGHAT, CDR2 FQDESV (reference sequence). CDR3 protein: CASSLDRSSYEQYF. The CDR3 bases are TGTGCCAGCAGCTTAGACCGGAGCTCCTACGAGCAGTACTTC.

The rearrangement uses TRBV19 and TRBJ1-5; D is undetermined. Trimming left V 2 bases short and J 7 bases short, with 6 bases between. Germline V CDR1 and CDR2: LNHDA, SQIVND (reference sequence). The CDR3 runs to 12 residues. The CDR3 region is CASSIYPQPQHF. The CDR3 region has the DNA TGTGCCAGTAGTATATATCCCCAGCCCCAGCATTTT.

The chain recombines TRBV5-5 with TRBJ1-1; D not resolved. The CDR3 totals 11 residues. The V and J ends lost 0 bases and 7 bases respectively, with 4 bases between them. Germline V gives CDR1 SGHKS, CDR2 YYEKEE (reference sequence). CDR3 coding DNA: TGTGCCAGCAGCTTGGGACTTGAAGCTTTCTTT. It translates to CASSLGLEAFF. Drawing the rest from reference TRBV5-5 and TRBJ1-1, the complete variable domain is DAGVTQSPTHLIKTRGQQVTLRCSPISGHKSVSWYQQVLGQGPQFIFQYYEKEERGRGNFPDRFSARQFPNYSSELNVNALLLGDSALYLCASSLGLEAFFGQGTRLTVV.

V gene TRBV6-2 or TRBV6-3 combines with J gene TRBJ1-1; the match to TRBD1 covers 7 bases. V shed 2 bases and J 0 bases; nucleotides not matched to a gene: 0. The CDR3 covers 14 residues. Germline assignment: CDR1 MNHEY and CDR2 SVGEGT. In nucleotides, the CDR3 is TGTGCCAGCAGTTACGGGACAGTGAACACTGAAGCTTTCTTT. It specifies CASSYGTVNTEAFF.

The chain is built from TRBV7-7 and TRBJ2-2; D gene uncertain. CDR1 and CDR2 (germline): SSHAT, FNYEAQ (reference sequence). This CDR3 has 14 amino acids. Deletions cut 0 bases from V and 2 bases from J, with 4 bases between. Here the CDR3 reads CASSLARNTGELFF. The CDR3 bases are TGTGCCAGCAGCTTAGCCAGAAACACCGGGGAGCTGTTTTTT.

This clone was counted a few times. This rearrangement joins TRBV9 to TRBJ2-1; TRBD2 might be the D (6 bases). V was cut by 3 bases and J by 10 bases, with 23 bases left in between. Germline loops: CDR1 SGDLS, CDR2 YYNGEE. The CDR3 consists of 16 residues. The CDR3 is CASSGRAGYRVDEQFF. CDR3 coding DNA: TGTGCCAGCAGCGGGAGGGCCGGCTACCGGGTAGACGAGCAGTTCTTC.

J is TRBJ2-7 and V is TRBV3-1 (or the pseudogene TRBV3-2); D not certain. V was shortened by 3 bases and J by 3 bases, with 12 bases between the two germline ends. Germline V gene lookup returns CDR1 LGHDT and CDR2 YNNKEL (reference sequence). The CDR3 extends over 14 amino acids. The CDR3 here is CASSHLASLYEQYF. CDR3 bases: TGTGCCAGCAGCCACTTAGCTTCCCTCTACGAGCAGTACTTC.

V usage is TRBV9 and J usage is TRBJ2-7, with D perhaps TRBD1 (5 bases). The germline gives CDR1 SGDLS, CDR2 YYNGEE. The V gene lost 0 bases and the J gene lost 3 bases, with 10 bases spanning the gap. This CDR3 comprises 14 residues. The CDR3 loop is CASSVGGDLYEQYF. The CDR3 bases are TGTGCCAGCAGCGTAGGGGGCGACCTCTACGAGCAGTACTTC.

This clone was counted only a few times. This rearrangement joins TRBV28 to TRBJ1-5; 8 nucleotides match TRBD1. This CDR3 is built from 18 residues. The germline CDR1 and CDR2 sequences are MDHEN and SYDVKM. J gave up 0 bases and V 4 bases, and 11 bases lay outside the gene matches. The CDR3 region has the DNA TGTGCCAGCAGTTCCCCCCCCGGGACAGGCTATAGCAATCAGCCCCAGCATTTT. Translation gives CASSSPPGTGYSNQPQHF.

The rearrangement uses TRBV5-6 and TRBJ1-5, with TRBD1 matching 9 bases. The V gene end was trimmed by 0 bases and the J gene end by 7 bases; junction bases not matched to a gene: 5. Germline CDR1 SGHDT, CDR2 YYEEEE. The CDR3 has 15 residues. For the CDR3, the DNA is TGTGCCAGCAGCTTGGCCGGACAGGGGCGGCAGCCCCAGCATTTT. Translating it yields CASSLAGQGRQPQHF.

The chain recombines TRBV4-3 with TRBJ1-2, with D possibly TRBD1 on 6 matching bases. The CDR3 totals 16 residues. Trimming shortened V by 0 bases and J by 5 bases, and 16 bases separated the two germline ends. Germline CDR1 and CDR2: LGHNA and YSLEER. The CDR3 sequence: CASSQEGAPRWYGYTF. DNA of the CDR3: TGCGCCAGCAGCCAAGAGGGGGCACCGAGATGGTATGGCTACACCTTC.

In DNA form, the CDR3 reads TGTGCCAGCAGCGGGGGGACCTCCTACGAGCAGTACTTC. It translates to CASSGGTSYEQYF. The chain joins TRBV3-1 (or the pseudogene TRBV3-2) to TRBJ2-7; TRBD2 is a possible D gene (6 bases). This CDR3 is built from 13 residues. Germline loops: CDR1 LGHDT, CDR2 YNNKEL (reference sequence). Trimming left V 5 bases short and J 0 bases short, with 8 bases between.

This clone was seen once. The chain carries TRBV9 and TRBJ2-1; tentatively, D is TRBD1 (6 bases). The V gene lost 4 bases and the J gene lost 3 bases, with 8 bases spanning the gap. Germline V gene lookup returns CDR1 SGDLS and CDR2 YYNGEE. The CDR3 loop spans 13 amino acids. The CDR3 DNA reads TGTGCCAGCAGCTTGGACAGCTACAATGAGCAGTTCTTC. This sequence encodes CASSLDSYNEQFF.

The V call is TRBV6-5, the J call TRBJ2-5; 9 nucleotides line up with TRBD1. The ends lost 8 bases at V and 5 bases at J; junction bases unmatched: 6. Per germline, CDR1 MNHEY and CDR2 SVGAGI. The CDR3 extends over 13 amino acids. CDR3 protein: CASGTGMVETQYF. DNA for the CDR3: TGTGCCAGCGGGACAGGGATGGTGGAGACCCAGTACTTC.

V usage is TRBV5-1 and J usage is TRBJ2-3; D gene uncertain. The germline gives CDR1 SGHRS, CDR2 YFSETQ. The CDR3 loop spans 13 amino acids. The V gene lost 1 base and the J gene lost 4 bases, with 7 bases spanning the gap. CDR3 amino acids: CASSLITADTQYF. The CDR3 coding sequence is TGCGCCAGCAGCTTGATTACGGCAGATACGCAGTATTTT.

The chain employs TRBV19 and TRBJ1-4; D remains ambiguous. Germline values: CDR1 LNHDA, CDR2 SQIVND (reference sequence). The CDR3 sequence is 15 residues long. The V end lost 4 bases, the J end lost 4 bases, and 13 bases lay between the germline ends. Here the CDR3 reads CASSTPGTGNEKLFF. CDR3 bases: TGTGCCAGTAGTACCCCTGGTACGGGTAATGAAAAACTGTTTTTT.